The clone carrying this T cell receptor (beta chain) was observed a few times. The sample comes from a study of blood T cell repertoires in COVID-19. Overall study: Both acute and convalescent COVID-19 samples were obtained from the United States, Italy and Spain. Sources were T cells, B-cell-depleted T cells, or PBMCs; the material itself was cDNA or gDNA.

Source study methods: Amplification of reference gene primers provided the estimated nucleated cell counts. Data came from immunoSEQ multiplex PCR; TCRdb stores just in-frame clones and leaves some out. Clone size and the V and J calls come from that table; the DNA yielded D and trimming. The sample includes 100,000 to 150,000 clones, 88% seen only once; the top ten take roughly 1.4%. V lost 5 bases to trimming and J lost 4 bases; unmatched junction nucleotides: 2. Germline V lookup: CDR1 SEHNR, CDR2 FQNEAQ (reference sequence). There are 13 residues in the CDR3. The chain uses TRBV7-9 and TRBJ1-5; 7 positions match TRBD1. Specimen: peripheral blood. The source is a human donor in a cohort sampled during active COVID-19. This CDR3 is CASSPRGNQPQHF. In DNA, the CDR3 is TGTGCCAGCAGCCCCAGGGGGAATCAGCCCCAGCATTTT. The full variable domain, in which reference TRBV7-9 and TRBJ1-5 provide the parts outside the CDR3, is DTGVSQNPRHKITKRGQNVTFRCDPISEHNRLYWYRQTLGQGPEFLTYFQNEAQLEKSRLLSDRFSAERPKGSFSTLEIQRTEQGDSAMYLCASSPRGNQPQHFGDGTRLSIL.